The rows below give T cell receptor beta chains drawn from one sample of a study of spatial heterogeneity in lung cancer. MiXCR, run by TCRdb on the 5' RACE reads, gives a single entry per CDR3 protein. Found here are around 41,000 distinct CDR3 sequences, 6.5% to 8.5% of them singletons; the top ten hold about 45%. The sequenced sample was PBMCs, obtained at surgery. The receptors come from a female donor with early-stage non-small cell lung cancer. Each CDR3 is given with its conserved first and last residue. Fields, in order: V gene, J gene, CDR3 protein.

v_call: TRBV5-6; j_call: TRBJ2-7; cdr3_aa: CASSLAGQNYEQYF
v_call: TRBV30; j_call: TRBJ2-7; cdr3_aa: CAWRSSTYEQYF
v_call: TRBV9; j_call: TRBJ2-1; cdr3_aa: CASSVATSGGPLYNEQFF
v_call: TRBV7-2; j_call: TRBJ2-3; cdr3_aa: CASSLVSSGEDTQYF
v_call: TRBV5-1; j_call: TRBJ1-1; cdr3_aa: CASSFGQNTEAFF
v_call: TRBV20-1; j_call: TRBJ1-4; cdr3_aa: CSALQGTNEKLFF
v_call: TRBV12-3/TRBV12-4; j_call: TRBJ1-5; cdr3_aa: CASSGQGSVVNQPQHF
v_call: TRBV21-1; j_call: TRBJ1-1; cdr3_aa: CASSKKLVYTEAFF
v_call: TRBV6-2/TRBV6-3; j_call: TRBJ1-5; cdr3_aa: CASSTGINQPQHF
v_call: TRBV25-1; j_call: TRBJ2-3; cdr3_aa: CASSEGASGGRTDTQYF
v_call: TRBV19; j_call: TRBJ2-2; cdr3_aa: CASSILGLSNTGELFF
v_call: TRBV18; j_call: TRBJ1-6; cdr3_aa: CASSPGQGGSPLHF
v_call: TRBV6-4; j_call: TRBJ2-3; cdr3_aa: CASSEEAGITDTQYF
v_call: TRBV11-2; j_call: TRBJ1-2; cdr3_aa: CASSLPAVRGYTF
v_call: TRBV27; j_call: TRBJ2-5; cdr3_aa: CASSHQGSSVETQYF
v_call: TRBV6-2/TRBV6-3; j_call: TRBJ1-5; cdr3_aa: CASSWAGGSNQPQHF
v_call: TRBV3-1; j_call: TRBJ1-1; cdr3_aa: CASSLYRGNTEAFF
v_call: TRBV7-2; j_call: TRBJ1-2; cdr3_aa: CASSLSTPNYGYTF
v_call: TRBV20-1; j_call: TRBJ2-4; cdr3_aa: CSAMVGLAKNIQYF
v_call: TRBV21-1; j_call: TRBJ1-5; cdr3_aa: CASSSDGGAGTGNQPQHF
v_call: TRBV6-4; j_call: TRBJ1-4; cdr3_aa: CASSLNSGTGEKLFF
v_call: TRBV7-9; j_call: TRBJ2-1; cdr3_aa: CASSLELGGGHNEQFF
v_call: TRBV5-1; j_call: TRBJ1-4; cdr3_aa: CASSLQGATNEKLFF
v_call: TRBV7-2; j_call: TRBJ1-1; cdr3_aa: CASSLDLPEAFF
v_call: TRBV6-5; j_call: TRBJ2-6; cdr3_aa: CASSVRSGANVLTF
v_call: TRBV5-4; j_call: TRBJ2-7; cdr3_aa: CASSYSGSDYEQYF
v_call: TRBV30; j_call: TRBJ1-2; cdr3_aa: CAWSVARNYGYTF
v_call: TRBV28; j_call: TRBJ1-5; cdr3_aa: CATRDSNQPQHF
v_call: TRBV7-2; j_call: TRBJ2-5; cdr3_aa: CASSLRGSYQETQYF
v_call: TRBV24-1; j_call: TRBJ2-3; cdr3_aa: CATSDSTSGGTVYSTDTQYF
v_call: TRBV7-2; j_call: TRBJ2-4; cdr3_aa: CASSLSPIAKNIQYF
v_call: TRBV5-1; j_call: TRBJ1-5; cdr3_aa: CASSADGNQPQHF
v_call: TRBV11-2; j_call: TRBJ1-2; cdr3_aa: CASSSRDPNGYTF
v_call: TRBV29-1; j_call: TRBJ2-3; cdr3_aa: CSVEERAGGTDTQYF
v_call: TRBV18; j_call: TRBJ2-6; cdr3_aa: CASSPVWTRDSGANVLTF
v_call: TRBV7-2; j_call: TRBJ2-1; cdr3_aa: CASSLAGGVYNEQFF
v_call: TRBV5-1; j_call: TRBJ2-7; cdr3_aa: CASSPRPGGSGSVYEQYF
v_call: TRBV7-2; j_call: TRBJ2-1; cdr3_aa: CASSLGYYNEQFF
v_call: TRBV12-3/TRBV12-4; j_call: TRBJ1-6; cdr3_aa: CASSLDRGRRNSPLHF
v_call: TRBV30; j_call: TRBJ1-1; cdr3_aa: CAWSPRDRVNFEAFF
v_call: TRBV9; j_call: TRBJ2-5; cdr3_aa: CASSASSTGYQETQYF
v_call: TRBV20-1; j_call: TRBJ2-7; cdr3_aa: CSARRGGSYEQYF
v_call: TRBV28; j_call: TRBJ2-7; cdr3_aa: CASSPPGHRRDEQYF
v_call: TRBV30; j_call: TRBJ2-1; cdr3_aa: CAWSGGLAAYNEQFF
v_call: TRBV28; j_call: TRBJ1-5; cdr3_aa: CASNRVDNQPQHF
v_call: TRBV7-3; j_call: TRBJ2-3; cdr3_aa: CASSLGVADTQYF
v_call: TRBV29-1; j_call: TRBJ2-7; cdr3_aa: CSGQAGGRYEQYF
v_call: TRBV12-2; j_call: TRBJ2-7; cdr3_aa: CASRLGEGQNYEQYF
v_call: TRBV20-1; j_call: TRBJ2-3; cdr3_aa: CSARDHTAGTDTQYF
v_call: TRBV10-2; j_call: TRBJ1-6; cdr3_aa: CASSEFPDSPLHF